This paragraph covers one TCR beta chain sequence. Trimming pared 5 bases from V and 2 bases from J, leaving 13 bases between. The CDR3 extends over 16 amino acids. The germline CDR1 and CDR2 sequences are SNHLY and FYNNEI. The repertoire was sequenced with immunoSEQ multiplex PCR; TCRdb's copy has only in-frame clones and lacks some. The sample gives under 200,000 clones, around nine tenths of which show up once; more than 5.5% is in the top ten. The data stem from a study of T cell responses to AZD1222 COVID-19 vaccine. Sequences were derived from peripheral blood, sampled on day 0 of AZD1222 vaccination. The V call is TRBV2, the J call TRBJ2-6; no firm D call. The TCR originated in an adult in good health. CDR3 nucleotides: TGTGCCAGCAGTCAAAACGGAAGAACTGGGGCCAACGTCCTGACTTTC. It codes for CASSQNGRTGANVLTF.